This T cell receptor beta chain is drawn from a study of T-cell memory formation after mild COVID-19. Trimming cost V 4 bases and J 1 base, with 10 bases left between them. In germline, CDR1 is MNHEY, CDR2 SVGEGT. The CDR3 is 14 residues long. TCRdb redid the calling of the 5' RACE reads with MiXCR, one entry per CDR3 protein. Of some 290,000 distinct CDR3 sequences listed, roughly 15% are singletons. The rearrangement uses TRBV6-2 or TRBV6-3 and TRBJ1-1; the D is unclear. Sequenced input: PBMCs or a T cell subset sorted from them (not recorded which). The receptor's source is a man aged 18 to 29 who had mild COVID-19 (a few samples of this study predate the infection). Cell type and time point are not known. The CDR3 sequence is CASSSYAGNTEAFF. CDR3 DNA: TGTGCCAGCAGTTCCTATGCCGGGAACACTGAAGCTTTCTTT.